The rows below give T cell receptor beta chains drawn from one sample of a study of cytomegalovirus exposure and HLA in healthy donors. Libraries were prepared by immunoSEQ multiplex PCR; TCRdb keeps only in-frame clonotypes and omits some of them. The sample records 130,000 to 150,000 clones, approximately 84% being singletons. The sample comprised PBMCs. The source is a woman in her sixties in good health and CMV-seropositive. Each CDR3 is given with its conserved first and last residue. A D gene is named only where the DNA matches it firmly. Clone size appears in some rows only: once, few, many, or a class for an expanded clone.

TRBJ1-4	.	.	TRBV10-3	CAISESTREGEKLFF	TGTGCCATCAGTGAGTCGACCCGGGAGGGTGAAAAACTGTTTTTT
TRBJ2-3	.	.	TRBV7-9	CASSSYTDTQYF	TGTGCCAGCAGCTCGTACACAGATACGCAGTATTTT
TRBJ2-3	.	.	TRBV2	CASSISTDTQYF	TGTGCCAGCAGCATTAGCACAGATACGCAGTATTTT
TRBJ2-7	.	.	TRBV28	CASSRTATYSYEQYF	TGTGCCAGCAGTAGGACAGCCACCTACTCCTACGAGCAGTACTTC
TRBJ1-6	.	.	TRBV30	CAWRDRKNSPLHF	TGTGCCTGGCGCGACAGGAAAAATTCACCCCTCCACTTT
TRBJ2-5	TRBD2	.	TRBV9	CASSVASGVQETQYF	TGTGCCAGCAGCGTGGCTAGCGGGGTCCAAGAGACCCAGTACTTC
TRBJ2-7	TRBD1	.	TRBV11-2	CASSLGQGGYEQYF	TGTGCCAGCAGCTTGGGACAGGGGGGGTACGAGCAGTACTTC
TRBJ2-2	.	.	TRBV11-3	CASTLGGSGELFF	TGTGCCAGCACCCTTGGAGGGAGCGGGGAGCTGTTTTTT
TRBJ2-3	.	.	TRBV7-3	CASSLRGNPDTQYF	TGTGCCAGCAGCTTAAGAGGAAATCCAGATACGCAGTATTTT
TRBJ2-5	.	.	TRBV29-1	CSVDGGFETQYF	TGCAGCGTTGACGGAGGGTTCGAGACCCAGTACTTC
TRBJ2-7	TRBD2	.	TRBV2	CASISGRDSYEQYF	TGTGCCAGCATCAGCGGGAGGGACTCCTACGAGCAGTACTTC
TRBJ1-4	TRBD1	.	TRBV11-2	CASSFTGVDEKLFF	TGTGCCAGCAGCTTCACAGGGGTGGATGAAAAACTGTTTTTT
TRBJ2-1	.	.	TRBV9	CASSKPGFNEQFF	TGTGCCAGCAGCAAACCGGGATTCAATGAGCAGTTCTTC
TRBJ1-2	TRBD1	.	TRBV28	CASSLWDRDEGYTF	TGTGCCAGCAGTTTATGGGACAGGGATGAGGGCTACACCTTC
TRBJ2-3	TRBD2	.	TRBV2	CASRPSGGTDTQYF	TGTGCCAGCAGGCCCAGCGGGGGCACAGATACGCAGTATTTT
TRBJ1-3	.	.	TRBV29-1	CSVTFDGQRNTIYF	TGCAGCGTCACCTTCGACGGACAGAGAAACACCATATATTTT
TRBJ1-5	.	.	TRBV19	CASSITGSPGNQPQHF	TGTGCCAGTAGTATAACAGGGTCCCCTGGCAATCAGCCCCAGCATTTT
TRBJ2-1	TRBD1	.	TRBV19	CASSMRDRGFNEQFF	TGTGCCAGTAGCATGAGGGACAGGGGTTTCAATGAGCAGTTCTTC
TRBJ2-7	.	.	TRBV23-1	CASSQGGLSEGLYEQYF	TGCGCCAGCAGTCAGGGGGGACTTAGTGAGGGCCTCTACGAGCAGTACTTC
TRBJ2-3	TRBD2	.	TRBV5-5	CASSLGLAGGFGTDTQYF	TGTGCCAGCAGCTTGGGGCTAGCGGGAGGGTTTGGCACAGATACGCAGTATTTT
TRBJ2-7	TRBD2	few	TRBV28	CASRPAGALLEQYF	TGTGCCAGCAGACCAGCGGGAGCCCTCCTCGAGCAGTACTTC
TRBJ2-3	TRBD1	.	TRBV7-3	CASSFVGQPQYF	TGTGCCAGCAGCTTCGTGGGACAGCCGCAGTATTTT
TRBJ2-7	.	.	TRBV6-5	CATSRDNEEQYF	TGTGCCACCTCCCGGGACAATGAGGAGCAGTACTTC
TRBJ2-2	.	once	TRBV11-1	CASRNGGPVDTGELFF	TGTGCCAGCAGGAATGGAGGGCCGGTAGACACCGGGGAGCTGTTTTTT
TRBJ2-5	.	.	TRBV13	CASSPGHQTLGPQYF	TGTGCCAGCAGCCCGGGACATCAAACATTGGGTCCGCAGTACTTC
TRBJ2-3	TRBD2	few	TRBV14	CASSLRTSGRAAVDTQYF	TGTGCCAGCAGCCTGCGGACTAGCGGGAGGGCCGCTGTAGATACGCAGTATTTT
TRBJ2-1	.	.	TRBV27	CASSSVFGDEQFF	TGTGCCAGCAGTTCGGTTTTCGGTGATGAGCAGTTCTTC
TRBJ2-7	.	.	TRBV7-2	CASSSISSYEQYF	TGTGCCAGCAGCTCGATTAGCTCCTACGAGCAGTACTTC
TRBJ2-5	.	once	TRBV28	CASSRTPREETQYF	TGTGCCAGCAGCCGGACACCCAGAGAAGAGACCCAGTACTTC
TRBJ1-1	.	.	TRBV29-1	CSVWNTEAFF	TGCAGCGTCTGGAACACTGAAGCTTTCTTT
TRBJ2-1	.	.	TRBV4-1	CASSPSRGIEQFF	TGCGCCAGCAGCCCGTCCCGGGGGATTGAGCAGTTCTTC
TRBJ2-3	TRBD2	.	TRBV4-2	CASSPGDQPGGADTQYF	TGTGCCAGCAGCCCCGGGGACCAACCGGGGGGAGCAGATACGCAGTATTTT
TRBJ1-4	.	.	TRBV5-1	CVSSLSGGNEKLFF	TGCGTCAGCAGCTTGTCAGGAGGTAATGAAAAACTGTTTTTT
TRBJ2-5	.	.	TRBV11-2	CASSLGPQETQYF	TGTGCCAGCAGCTTAGGGCCACAAGAGACCCAGTACTTC
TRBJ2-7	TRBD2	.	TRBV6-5	CASTPLAGTYEQYF	TGTGCCAGCACCCCTCTAGCGGGAACCTACGAGCAGTACTTC
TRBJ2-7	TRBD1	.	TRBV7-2	CASSFDRGYYEQYF	TGTGCCAGCAGCTTTGACAGGGGGTACTACGAGCAGTACTTC
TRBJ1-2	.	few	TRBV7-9	CASSLQGHYGYTF	TGTGCCAGCAGCTTGCAGGGCCACTATGGCTACACCTTC
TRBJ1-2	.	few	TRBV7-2	CASSLVSGNLKDYGYTF	TGTGCCAGCAGCTTGGTGTCAGGGAATCTTAAGGACTATGGCTACACCTTC
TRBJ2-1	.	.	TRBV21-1	CASSTPGLVRDEQFF	TGTGCCAGCAGCACCCCGGGACTAGTCCGTGATGAGCAGTTCTTC
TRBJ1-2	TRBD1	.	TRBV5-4	CASSLGTGYGYTF	TGTGCCAGCAGCCTCGGGACAGGGTATGGCTACACCTTC